This TCR beta chain was captured in a study of CD4 and CD8 cells across lung adenocarcinoma regions. Sample share makes this clonotype medium-sized. Each CDR3 protein is one row after TCRdb ran MiXCR on the PCR reads. The table includes roughly 13,000 distinct CDR3 sequences, roughly 60% detected once. CDR1 WNHNN and CDR2 SYGVQD come from the germline V gene (reference sequence). Trimming left V 0 bases short and J 10 bases short, with 10 bases between. There are 13 residues in the CDR3. This chain joins TRBV10-1 and TRBJ2-1; D remains unclear. The clonotype originates from a female donor with lung adenocarcinoma. The CD4 and CD8 labels of this study may be unreliable. Sequenced sample: CD8+ T cells from the margin of a lung tumor. This CDR3 reads CASSESGRVEQFF. CDR3 nucleotides: TGCGCCAGCAGTGAGTCGGGTAGGGTAGAGCAGTTCTTC.